A selection of T cell receptor beta chains follows, all from one sample in a study of T-cell memory formation after mild COVID-19. TCRdb redid the calling of the 5' RACE reads with MiXCR, one entry per CDR3 protein. This sample carries around 470,000 distinct CDR3 sequences, 15% to 25% of them seen once, and the ten largest clones take approximately 8.4%. The sequenced material came from PBMCs or a T cell subset sorted from them (not recorded which). The origin of the receptors is an adult woman who had mild COVID-19 (a few samples of this study predate the infection). Cell type and time point are not known. Each CDR3 is given with its conserved first and last residue. Each record gives: clone size, V gene, J gene, D gene, CDR3 protein, CDR3 DNA. D genes are given only for firm matches. Rows give clone size only sometimes, using once, few, many, or a class for an expanded clone.

>NA|TRBV19|TRBJ1-3|NA
CASSVPGDPRSGNTIYF
TGTGCCAGTAGTGTTCCAGGGGACCCAAGATCTGGAAACACCATATATTTT
>NA|TRBV7-2|TRBJ1-3|NA
CASSLRRGSGNTIYF
TGTGCCAGCAGCTTACGTAGGGGTTCTGGAAACACCATATATTTT
>NA|TRBV18|TRBJ2-5|NA
CASSPGPTPETQYF
TGTGCCAGCTCCCCGGGACCCACGCCAGAGACCCAGTACTTC
>NA|TRBV24-1|TRBJ2-1|NA
CATSDLRWSSNEQFF
TGTGCCACCAGTGATTTGCGCTGGAGTAGCAATGAGCAGTTCTTC
>NA|TRBV6-2/TRBV6-3|TRBJ1-4|NA
CASSHRWETYEKLFF
TGTGCCAGCAGTCATCGTTGGGAGACTTATGAAAAACTGTTTTTT
>many|TRBV10-3|TRBJ2-7|TRBD1
CAISKGTGASEQYF
TGTGCCATCAGTAAGGGGACAGGGGCGTCCGAGCAGTACTTC
>NA|TRBV19|TRBJ2-1|NA
CASSTHRAGPYNEQFF
TGTGCCAGTAGTACCCACAGGGCGGGTCCCTACAATGAGCAGTTCTTC
>few|TRBV4-3|TRBJ2-3|TRBD2
CASSQGGGWSGRANTDTQYF
TGCGCCAGCAGCCAAGGTGGTGGATGGAGCGGGAGGGCCAACACAGATACGCAGTATTTT
>few|TRBV27|TRBJ2-3|TRBD2
CASSFRTSGSIHTQYF
TGTGCCAGCAGTTTCCGGACTAGCGGGAGTATCCATACGCAGTATTTT
>few|TRBV12-3/TRBV12-4|TRBJ2-7|NA
CASSFRGNEQYF
TGTGCCAGCAGTTTTCGAGGGAACGAGCAGTACTTC
>NA|TRBV7-6|TRBJ1-1|NA
CASSSDPQGNTEAFF
TGTGCCAGCAGCTCAGACCCACAGGGAAACACTGAAGCTTTCTTT
>few|TRBV6-6|TRBJ1-2|TRBD1
CASSYSMPDRGDGYTF
TGTGCCAGCAGTTACTCGATGCCCGACAGGGGAGACGGCTACACCTTC
>NA|TRBV29-1|TRBJ1-2|NA
CSVADPGTNYGYTF
TGCAGCGTTGCGGATCCCGGAACTAACTATGGCTACACCTTC
>NA|TRBV6-5|TRBJ2-4|TRBD1
CASSPPGQGPSIQYF
TGTGCCAGCAGTCCTCCCGGACAGGGACCAAGCATTCAGTACTTC
>few|TRBV5-1|TRBJ1-2|NA
CASSLVGESGGYTF
TGCGCCAGCAGCTTGGTCGGGGAATCCGGTGGCTACACCTTC
>NA|TRBV12-3/TRBV12-4|TRBJ2-2|NA
CASSGTSNTGELFF
TGTGCCAGCAGTGGGACCTCGAACACCGGGGAGCTGTTTTTT
>NA|TRBV5-1|TRBJ2-3|TRBD2
CASSWTSGGPDTQYF
TGCGCCAGCAGCTGGACTAGCGGGGGGCCGGATACGCAGTATTTT
>NA|TRBV6-4|TRBJ2-3|NA
CASSAYAVTDTQYF
TGTGCCAGCAGTGCGTATGCAGTCACAGATACGCAGTATTTT
>few|TRBV2|TRBJ2-3|NA
CASSRETSVGDTQYF
TGTGCCAGCAGTAGGGAGACTAGTGTAGGAGATACGCAGTATTTT
>few|TRBV20-1|TRBJ2-7|TRBD2
CSARESGTNYEQYF
TGCAGTGCTAGAGAATCCGGGACTAACTACGAGCAGTACTTC
>few|TRBV25-1|TRBJ2-7|TRBD2
CASSLGGSSKQYF
TGTGCCAGCAGCCTCGGGGGGAGCTCGAAGCAGTACTTC
>NA|TRBV14|TRBJ2-1|TRBD2
CASSPRAGVENEQFF
TGTGCCAGCAGCCCCAGAGCGGGAGTGGAAAATGAGCAGTTCTTC
>NA|TRBV6-2/TRBV6-3|TRBJ2-7|NA
CASSAAGDPISYEQYF
TGTGCCAGCAGTGCTGCAGGGGACCCCATCTCCTACGAGCAGTACTTC
>few|TRBV5-5|TRBJ2-7|NA
CASSWMDGYEQYF
TGTGCCAGCAGCTGGATGGACGGGTACGAGCAGTACTTC
>few|TRBV20-1|TRBJ2-1|TRBD2
CSALGTSRYNEQFF
TGCAGTGCTCTCGGGACTAGCAGGTACAATGAGCAGTTCTTC
>NA|TRBV6-6|TRBJ1-1|TRBD1
CASSYSEGGRAFF
TGTGCCAGCAGTTACTCCGAAGGGGGCAGAGCTTTCTTT
>NA|TRBV12-3/TRBV12-4|TRBJ2-1|NA
CASSLGGVYNEQFF
TGTGCCAGCAGTTTAGGGGGGGTCTACAATGAGCAGTTCTTC
>NA|TRBV6-5|TRBJ2-7|NA
CAAGDSSYEQYF
TGTGCCGCGGGGGACAGCTCCTACGAGCAGTACTTC
>NA|TRBV7-2|TRBJ2-6|NA
CASSLISGSMANVLTF
TGTGCCAGCAGCTTAATCTCCGGGAGTATGGCCAACGTCCTGACTTTC
>few|TRBV11-1|TRBJ2-3|NA
CASRGGRTDTQYF
TGTGCCAGCAGGGGAGGCCGCACAGATACGCAGTATTTT
>NA|TRBV7-2|TRBJ1-1|NA
CASSLMETIIEAFF
TGTGCCAGCAGCTTGATGGAAACAATCATTGAAGCTTTCTTT
>NA|TRBV12-3/TRBV12-4|TRBJ2-7|NA
CASSFYRASHEQYF
TGTGCCAGCAGTTTTTACAGGGCCTCCCACGAGCAGTACTTC
>NA|TRBV2|TRBJ2-3|NA
CASDYGNLGGRSTDTQYF
TGTGCCAGCGACTATGGGAACCTCGGCGGGCGGAGCACAGATACGCAGTATTTT
>many|TRBV20-1|TRBJ2-7|NA
CSARGATPYEQYF
TGCAGTGCCCGGGGGGCAACACCCTACGAGCAGTACTTC
>NA|TRBV20-1|TRBJ2-2|NA
CSATREVNTGELFF
TGCAGTGCTACAAGGGAGGTTAACACCGGGGAGCTGTTTTTT